Following are 28 T cell receptor beta chains from one sample sequenced in a study of T-cell reconstitution after alpha-beta-depleted transplantation in children. Unique molecular identifiers tagged the TCRbeta library. TCRdb re-derived calls from the PCR reads in MiXCR, one entry per CDR3 protein. The data contain 40,000 to 60,000 distinct CDR3 sequences, approximately 9.2% of them singletons. The specimen was PBMCs, mostly from graft donor cells, collected 60 days after TCRalphabeta/CD19-depleted stem cell transplant. Source of these receptors: a male patient under 10 years old who had a stem cell transplant for chronic granulomatous disease, so the T cells may come from the graft donor.

This clonotype was counted many times. V gene TRBV20-1 combines with J gene TRBJ2-7; 7 bases match TRBD1. Germline V lookup: CDR1 DFQATT, CDR2 SNEGSKA (reference sequence). V was pared by 3 bases and J by 3 bases, with 11 bases of the junction left unmatched. The CDR3 contains 15 residues. CDR3 sequence: CSARQSGTDVYEQYF. The CDR3 nucleotides read TGCAGTGCTAGGCAAAGTGGGACAGATGTCTACGAGCAGTACTTC.

This clonotype was counted ten times or more. The chain uses TRBV13 and TRBJ1-3; D is unclear. Germline V gives CDR1 PRHDT, CDR2 FYEKMQ (reference sequence). V was cut by 5 bases and J by 0 bases, with 11 bases left in between. The CDR3 has 15 amino acids. As DNA, the CDR3 is TGTGCCAGCAGCCCCGGACTTATCTCTGGAAACACCATATATTTT. Amino acid sequence: CASSPGLISGNTIYF.

Many counts were recorded for this clonotype. The rearrangement uses TRBV19 and TRBJ2-1, with TRBD1 identical over 9 bases. With V trimmed by 1 base and J by 1 base, 11 bases remained unmatched. There are 19 residues in the CDR3. The germline gives CDR1 LNHDA, CDR2 SQIVND (reference sequence). The CDR3 region has the DNA TGTGCCAGTAGTATAGTAGGGACAGGGATGCGTGGGTCCTACAATGAGCAGTTCTTC. It yields the protein CASSIVGTGMRGSYNEQFF.

This chain connects TRBV27 to TRBJ2-1; tentative D call: TRBD2 (5 bases). With 3 bases removed from V and 0 bases from J, the gap between germline ends came to 9 bases. The CDR3 contains 15 residues. CDR1 is MNHEY, CDR2 SMNVEV, per germline (reference sequence). The CDR3 loop reads CASSFEGHSYNEQFF. CDR3 DNA sequence: TGTGCCAGCAGTTTTGAGGGCCACTCCTACAATGAGCAGTTCTTC.

This clonotype was observed at least ten times. This chain links TRBV7-9 with TRBJ2-5, with TRBD2 as a possible D gene (6 bases). CDR1 SEHNR and CDR2 FQNEAQ come from the germline V gene (reference sequence). V dropped 5 bases and J dropped 4 bases, with 14 bases sitting between them. The CDR3 has 14 amino acids. This CDR3 reads CASSRQRGGETQYF. DNA for the CDR3: TGTGCCAGCAGCCGACAAAGGGGAGGAGAGACCCAGTACTTC.

This chain uses TRBV11-2 with TRBJ2-7; TRBD1 might be the D (5 bases). V lost 5 bases to trimming and J lost 2 bases, with 10 bases between them. CDR3 length equals 13 residues. Looked up from germline, CDR1 is SGHAT and CDR2 is FQNNGV. CDR3 residues: CASSLRETYEQYF. CDR3 in DNA: TGTGCCAGCAGCCTCAGGGAAACCTACGAGCAGTACTTC.

This clonotype was seen a handful of times. The chain is built from TRBV18 and TRBJ2-2, with TRBD2 as a possible D gene (6 bases). Germline CDR1 and CDR2: KGHSH and LQKENI. This CDR3 region has 16 residues. V was trimmed by 2 bases and J by 3 bases, leaving 13 bases between them. CDR3: CASSPSGGFDTGELFF. CDR3 in DNA: TGTGCCAGCTCACCATCTGGAGGGTTTGACACCGGGGAGCTGTTTTTT.

This clonotype was counted ten times or more. V and J are TRBV15 and TRBJ1-2; D is uncertain. Germline assignment: CDR1 LNHNV and CDR2 YYDKDF (reference sequence). V gave up 4 bases and J gave up 9 bases, with 18 bases separating them. The CDR3 contains 14 residues. CDR3 region: CATSMGAAGSRYTF. The CDR3 coding sequence is TGTGCCACCAGCATGGGAGCCGCCGGGTCTCGCTACACCTTC.

This clonotype was recorded at least ten times. The chain is built from TRBV20-1 and TRBJ2-2; 9 bases line up with TRBD2. CDR1 and CDR2 from the germline V gene are DFQATT and SNEGSKA (reference sequence). The CDR3 consists of 15 residues. Trimming cost V 3 bases and J 4 bases; bases outside gene matches: 6. CDR3 sequence: CSASSLAGSTGELFF. CDR3 nucleotides: TGCAGTGCTAGCAGTCTAGCGGGAAGCACCGGGGAGCTGTTTTTT.

This clonotype was seen ten or more times. The V call is TRBV15, the J call TRBJ2-4; 9 bases are shared with TRBD1. The J segment lost 3 bases and the V segment lost 5 bases, leaving 8 bases of the junction unmatched. Germline values: CDR1 LNHNV, CDR2 YYDKDF (reference sequence). This CDR3 spans 16 amino acids. CDR3 amino acids: CATSRYRGPGKNIQYF. CDR3 bases: TGTGCCACCAGCCGATACAGGGGGCCTGGCAAAAACATTCAGTACTTC.

The rearrangement uses TRBV6-6 and TRBJ2-5; 10 bases align to TRBD2. V lost 8 bases, J lost 2 bases, and 8 bases stayed unmatched. The germline CDR1 and CDR2 sequences are MNHNY and SVGAGI (reference sequence). The CDR3 is 15 residues long. The CDR3 region has the DNA TGTGCCAGCCGACCAGCGGGAGGGATGCAAGAGACCCAGTACTTC. Translation: CASRPAGGMQETQYF.

This clonotype was picked up many times. The chain combines TRBV7-8 with TRBJ2-1; 7 nucleotides align to TRBD1. The germline V gene has CDR1 SGHVS and CDR2 FQNEAQ. The CDR3 sequence is 16 residues long. The J segment lost 3 bases and the V segment lost 5 bases, leaving 10 bases of the junction unmatched. The CDR3 reads CASSPVPRQGYNEQFF. In DNA, the CDR3 is TGTGCCAGCAGCCCAGTGCCGAGACAGGGCTACAATGAGCAGTTCTTC.

This clonotype appeared many times. The chain employs TRBV9 and TRBJ2-1; no clear D gene. The germline V gene encodes CDR1 SGDLS and CDR2 YYNGEE. V was trimmed by 0 bases and J by 6 bases, leaving 4 bases between them. This CDR3 region has 12 residues. Written as DNA, the CDR3 is TGTGCCAGCAGCGTAGCATTCAATGAGCAGTTCTTC. Encoded protein: CASSVAFNEQFF. Complete variable domain (other parts from reference TRBV9 and TRBJ2-1): DSGVTQTPKHLITATGQRVTLRCSPRSGDLSVYWYQQSLDQGLQFLIQYYNGEERAKGNILERFSAQQFPDLHSELNLSSLELGDSALYFCASSVAFNEQFFGPGTRLTVL.

This clonotype came up many times. The chain recombines TRBV16 with TRBJ2-5; D is ambiguous. This CDR3 has 13 residues. The V gene's germline CDR1 is KGHSY and CDR2 FQNENV. Trimming took off 4 bases at V and 1 base at J, with 7 bases between the two ends. This CDR3 reads CASSLTIQETQYF. In nucleotides, the CDR3 is TGTGCCAGCAGCCTCACGATCCAAGAGACCCAGTACTTC.

This clonotype was recorded a few times. This chain uses TRBV7-2 with TRBJ1-5; D is perhaps TRBD1 (5 bases). The CDR3 loop spans 15 amino acids. Trimming removed 3 bases from V and 10 bases from J, with 19 bases in between. The germline CDR1 and CDR2 sequences are SGHTA and FQGNSA. CDR3 residues: CASSFFWDGASPQHF. CDR3 coding DNA: TGTGCCAGCAGCTTCTTCTGGGACGGCGCTTCTCCCCAGCATTTT.

The rearrangement links TRBV4-3 to TRBJ2-7; D might be TRBD1 (6 bases). Germline loops: CDR1 LGHNA, CDR2 YSLEER. V lost 0 bases to trimming and J lost 2 bases, with 23 bases between them. The CDR3 is 19 residues long. This CDR3 is CASSQEVRGRGHPTYEQYF. CDR3 bases: TGCGCCAGCAGCCAAGAGGTCCGGGGCCGGGGACACCCGACCTACGAGCAGTACTTC.

The chain combines TRBV5-3 with TRBJ2-5, with D possibly called TRBD1 or TRBD2 (5 bases each). TRBV5-3 is an ORF for which the function is uncertain. V shed 9 bases and J shed 2 bases, with 14 bases lying between them. The CDR3 runs to 13 residues. The CDR3 nucleotides read TGTGCCATGAGCTCGGGGCTTCAAGAGACCCAGTACTTC. The encoded protein is CAMSSGLQETQYF.

This clonotype was counted many times. The chain recombines TRBV16 with TRBJ2-5; D uncertain. Trimming removed 0 bases at V and 5 bases at J, with 7 bases between. The CDR3 totals 13 residues. In germline, CDR1 is KGHSY, CDR2 FQNENV. In DNA, the CDR3 is TGTGCCAGCAGCCAATCCCCCGGGGAGACCCAGTACTTC. This encodes CASSQSPGETQYF.

This clonotype was seen repeatedly, ten times or more. V is TRBV11-2 and J is TRBJ1-2; D perhaps matches TRBD1 (6 bases). There are 14 residues in the CDR3. CDR1 and CDR2 (germline): SGHAT, FQNNGV. V lost 6 bases to trimming and J lost 0 bases, with 11 bases between them. The CDR3 region is CASSRGGTNYGYTF. The CDR3, as DNA: TGTGCCAGCAGTCGAGGGGGGACTAACTATGGCTACACCTTC.

This clonotype has a handful of counts. An end of the junction does not agree with germline; a read error may underlie this. The V call is TRBV19, the J call TRBJ1-3, with a tentative D call TRBD1 (5 bases). The CDR3 loop spans 16 amino acids. Germline values: CDR1 LNHDA, CDR2 SQIVND (reference sequence). CDR3 loop: CASSIGVVRGGNTIYF. The CDR3 bases are TGTGCCAGTAGCATAGGGGTCGTTCGCGGTGGAAACACCATATATTTT.

The chain recombines TRBV20-1 with TRBJ1-2; D is perhaps TRBD1 (5 bases). CDR1 and CDR2 (germline): DFQATT, SNEGSKA (reference sequence). This CDR3 has 15 amino acids. V was trimmed by 0 bases and J by 4 bases, leaving 15 bases between them. CDR3 nucleotide sequence: TGCAGTGCTAGAGATTTGGCCCGGGACCCCTATGGCTACACCTTC. Its translation is CSARDLARDPYGYTF.

This clonotype was seen at least ten times. The V and J genes are TRBV20-1 and TRBJ2-3; D may be TRBD1 (7 bases). CDR1 is DFQATT and CDR2 is SNEGSKA in the germline V gene (reference sequence). V was shortened by 0 bases and J by 4 bases, with 17 bases between the two germline ends. This CDR3 has 16 residues. CDR3 sequence reads: CSARDLTRGDADTQYF. For the CDR3, the DNA is TGCAGTGCTAGAGATCTCACCAGGGGGGACGCAGATACGCAGTATTTT.

This clonotype is judged medium-sized (0.01 to 0.1%). The rearrangement links TRBV6-1 to TRBJ2-7, with 7 positions matching TRBD1. The V segment lost 2 bases and the J segment 3 bases; nucleotides outside the gene matches: 4. The V gene's germline CDR1 is MNHNS and CDR2 SASEGT. The CDR3 has 14 amino acids. The chain's CDR3 is CASSEWGTDYEQYF. The CDR3 nucleotides read TGTGCCAGCAGTGAATGGGGGACAGACTACGAGCAGTACTTC.

This clonotype was recorded a few times. This chain connects TRBV5-1 to TRBJ2-5; D remains ambiguous. Trimming took off 0 bases at V and 0 bases at J, with 6 bases between the two ends. This CDR3 is built from 14 residues. The germline CDR1 and CDR2 sequences are SGHRS and YFSETQ. This CDR3 reads CASSLGGNQETQYF. CDR3 DNA: TGCGCCAGCAGCTTGGGGGGAAACCAAGAGACCCAGTACTTC.

This clonotype was recorded at least ten times. The chain uses TRBV27 and TRBJ2-7; no definite D call. The V and J ends lost 6 bases and 4 bases respectively, with 16 bases between them. Germline CDR1 and CDR2: MNHEY and SMNVEV (reference sequence). This CDR3 spans 14 amino acids. The CDR3 region is CASRQAARPYEQYF. CDR3 sequence (DNA): TGTGCCAGCAGGCAGGCGGCCAGGCCTTACGAGCAGTACTTC.

This clonotype was seen many times. CDR3 region: CSARPTSGYNEQFF. CDR3 nucleotide sequence: TGCAGTGCGAGGCCTACTAGCGGATACAATGAGCAGTTCTTC. The V and J genes are TRBV20-1 and TRBJ2-1, with TRBD2 identical over 8 bases. This CDR3 is 14 amino acids long. Unmatched junction bases numbered 8, after V lost 6 bases and J lost 4 bases. Germline lookup yields CDR1 DFQATT and CDR2 SNEGSKA (reference sequence).

This clonotype was counted many times. The rearrangement joins TRBV6-1 to TRBJ2-3; no reliable D call. Germline assignment: CDR1 MNHNS and CDR2 SASEGT. V dropped 8 bases and J dropped 3 bases, with 21 bases sitting between them. The length of the CDR3 is 16 residues. Here the CDR3 reads CASDPPRTSRTDTQYF. CDR3 DNA: TGTGCCAGCGACCCACCGAGGACCTCGAGGACAGATACGCAGTATTTT.

This clonotype turned up a few times. V gene TRBV9 combines with J gene TRBJ1-1; D remains ambiguous. This CDR3 region has 13 residues. Germline CDR1 and CDR2: SGDLS and YYNGEE. V lost 4 bases and J 1 base, leaving 8 bases between the germline ends. The DNA for the CDR3 is TGTGCCAGCAGCCTCACCCAGAACACTGAAGCTTTCTTT. As protein: CASSLTQNTEAFF. Drawing the rest from reference TRBV9 and TRBJ1-1, the complete variable domain is DSGVTQTPKHLITATGQRVTLRCSPRSGDLSVYWYQQSLDQGLQFLIQYYNGEERAKGNILERFSAQQFPDLHSELNLSSLELGDSALYFCASSLTQNTEAFFGQGTRLTVV.